The 18 T cell receptor beta chains reported below all come from one sample, sequenced in a study of blood T cell repertoires in COVID-19 (dated by TCRdb to about 2020). Library preparation was by the immunoSEQ multiplex PCR assay. The immuneACCESS repertoire file appears here via TCRdb, limited to in-frame rearrangements. These files lack a portion of the clones; in checked studies, under half of the deficit traces to unresolved V genes, and the cause of the others is not known. Within this sample are about 140,000 clones, with approximately 86% of them counted one time only. The ten largest clones capture 1.5% of the sample. Sequencing was done on a sample of peripheral blood. Source of these receptors: a woman aged 55-70 years with acute or convalescent COVID-19.

This chain joins TRBV2 and TRBJ2-7; maybe TRBD2 (6 bases). The V end was cut by 5 bases, the J end by 5 bases, with 16 bases between. Germline values: CDR1 SNHLY, CDR2 FYNNEI. This CDR3 region has 14 residues. This CDR3 is CASSPGRLRNEQYF. DNA for the CDR3: TGTGCCAGCAGTCCAGGGAGGTTGAGGAACGAGCAGTACTTC.

The chain uses TRBV7-2 and TRBJ1-6, with D possibly matching TRBD1 (6 bases). With 1 base removed from V and 4 bases from J, the gap between germline ends came to 8 bases. The CDR3 is made up of 15 amino acids. Per germline, CDR1 SGHTA and CDR2 FQGNSA. CDR3 DNA sequence: TGTGCCAGCAGCTTAGGCCAGGGGTATAATTCACCCCTCCACTTT. Residues: CASSLGQGYNSPLHF.

This chain uses TRBV7-9 with TRBJ1-5, with D unresolved. Germline V gene lookup returns CDR1 SEHNR and CDR2 FQNEAQ (reference sequence). There are 14 residues in the CDR3. The ends were cut back, 3 bases at V and 7 bases at J, with 13 bases in the middle. CDR3 loop: CASSFGPGEQPQHF. In DNA form, the CDR3 reads TGTGCCAGCAGCTTCGGACCGGGAGAACAGCCCCAGCATTTT.

This clone showed up just once. This chain uses TRBV5-4 with TRBJ2-1; no clear D. CDR3 length: 16 amino acids. Germline CDR1 reads SGHNT; CDR2 reads YYREEE (reference sequence). Trimming removed 2 bases from V and 0 bases from J, with 12 bases in between. CDR3 sequence reads: CASSLSQVSSYNEQFF. As DNA, the CDR3 is TGTGCCAGCAGCTTAAGCCAGGTGAGCTCCTACAATGAGCAGTTCTTC.

The chain couples TRBV9 to TRBJ2-5; D not certain. CDR1 and CDR2 (germline): SGDLS, YYNGEE. The CDR3 is 14 residues long. The germline V and J ends were trimmed by 0 bases and 1 base, with 7 bases remaining between them. The CDR3 sequence: CASSVGPSQETQYF. The CDR3, as DNA: TGTGCCAGCAGCGTAGGGCCCTCCCAAGAGACCCAGTACTTC.

The V and J genes are TRBV6-5 and TRBJ1-1; D is unclear. V was cut by 0 bases and J by 2 bases, with 10 bases left in between. Germline V CDR1 and CDR2: MNHEY, SVGAGI. The CDR3 loop spans 15 amino acids. The CDR3: CASSYSGGRNTEAFF. In DNA, the CDR3 is TGTGCCAGCAGTTACTCCGGAGGTCGCAACACTGAAGCTTTCTTT.

This clone occurred a few times. The chain links TRBV30 to TRBJ1-2, with unresolved D. This CDR3 is 14 amino acids long. V was pared by 4 bases and J by 4 bases, with 16 bases between. Per germline, CDR1 GTSNPN and CDR2 SVGIG (reference sequence). CDR3 region: CAWTTMTSLYGYTF. The CDR3 nucleotides are TGTGCCTGGACGACTATGACCAGCCTCTATGGCTACACCTTC.

The chain links TRBV9 to TRBJ2-1; possibly TRBD1 for D (6 bases). CDR1 and CDR2 (germline): SGDLS, YYNGEE. CDR3 length equals 13 residues. V shed 3 bases and J shed 5 bases, with 9 bases lying between them. The CDR3 loop is CASSAPGDNEQFF. The CDR3 DNA is TGTGCCAGCAGCGCTCCAGGGGACAATGAGCAGTTCTTC. The entire variable domain, with the rest obtained from reference TRBV9 and TRBJ2-1, is as follows: DSGVTQTPKHLITATGQRVTLRCSPRSGDLSVYWYQQSLDQGLQFLIQYYNGEERAKGNILERFSAQQFPDLHSELNLSSLELGDSALYFCASSAPGDNEQFFGPGTRLTVL.

The chain uses TRBV11-2 and TRBJ2-7; D is possibly TRBD1 (6 bases). The V gene's germline CDR1 is SGHAT and CDR2 FQNNGV. The CDR3 is made up of 15 amino acids. Trimming removed 6 bases at V and 4 bases at J, with 19 bases between. CDR3 amino acids: CASSSLQGNNYEQYF. The DNA for the CDR3 is TGTGCCAGCAGTTCTCTTCAGGGGAACAATTACGAGCAGTACTTC.

CDR3 region: CASSLRGSSGANVLTF. The CDR3 DNA reads as TGTGCCAGCAGCCTCAGGGGGAGCTCTGGGGCCAACGTCCTGACTTTC. This chain joins TRBV6-2 or TRBV6-3 and TRBJ2-6; 7 nucleotides match TRBD1. Germline loops: CDR1 MNHEY, CDR2 SVGEGT. Trimming at V came to 6 bases and at J to 0 bases, leaving 5 bases not matched to a gene. The CDR3 extends over 16 amino acids.

The genes are TRBV6-6 and TRBJ2-7; possible D gene TRBD1, 5 bases. The germline V gene has CDR1 MNHNY and CDR2 SVGAGI (reference sequence). Trimming left V 6 bases short and J 4 bases short, with 19 bases between. The CDR3 has 15 residues. CDR3 amino acids: CASSRDQGSPYEQYF. The CDR3 coding sequence is TGTGCCAGCAGCCGAGATCAGGGCTCTCCTTACGAGCAGTACTTC.

This clone was observed a handful of times. The V gene is TRBV5-1, the J gene TRBJ1-1; possible D gene TRBD1, 5 bases. Germline V gene sequence: CDR1 SGHRS, CDR2 YFSETQ. This CDR3 region has 15 residues. V lost 3 bases and J lost 1, with 13 bases in between. The CDR3 DNA reads TGCGCCAGCAGCTCCCTTCCCACAGGGAACACTGAAGCTTTCTTT. The encoded protein is CASSSLPTGNTEAFF.

The V gene is TRBV24-1, the J gene TRBJ2-3; TRBD1 matches 8 bases. Germline V gives CDR1 KGHDR, CDR2 SFDVKD. The CDR3 is 16 residues long. V lost 1 base and J lost 2; bases outside the gene matches: 4. CDR3 sequence: CATSDFNRGDTDTQYF. CDR3 DNA: TGTGCCACCAGTGATTTCAACAGGGGGGACACAGATACGCAGTATTTT.

The chain is built from TRBV5-6 and TRBJ1-1; D gene ambiguous. With 6 bases removed from V and 0 bases from J, the gap between germline ends came to 9 bases. The germline V gene has CDR1 SGHDT and CDR2 YYEEEE. The CDR3 runs 13 residues. The CDR3, as DNA: TGTGCCAGCACAACAGTTTTGAACACTGAAGCTTTCTTT. This sequence encodes CASTTVLNTEAFF.

CDR3 DNA sequence: TGCAGTGCCCCTGGAGGCGGGTTACCGTTCTTC. Translating it yields CSAPGGGLPFF. The rearrangement joins TRBV20-1 to TRBJ2-1; D perhaps matches TRBD2 (5 bases). CDR3 length equals 11 residues. V was clipped by 6 bases and J by 15 bases, with 18 bases between them. Germline CDR1 DFQATT, CDR2 SNEGSKA (reference sequence).

This chain joins TRBV7-2 and TRBJ2-3; the match to TRBD2 covers 7 bases. CDR1 is SGHTA and CDR2 is FQGNSA in the germline V gene. The CDR3 has 13 amino acids. J gave up 8 bases and V 6 bases, and 8 bases lay outside the gene matches. CDR3 sequence: CASRPTSVGTQYF. The CDR3 region has the DNA TGTGCCAGCAGACCTACTAGCGTTGGTACGCAGTATTTT.

The J gene is TRBJ1-2, the V gene TRBV6-6, with 9 bases matching TRBD1. Trimming cost V 11 bases and J 4 bases; bases outside gene matches: 8. Germline V gives CDR1 MNHNY, CDR2 SVGAGI (reference sequence). The CDR3 spans 13 residues. CDR3 sequence: CAGTGGETYGYTF. The CDR3 DNA is TGTGCCGGAACAGGGGGCGAAACCTATGGCTACACCTTC.

The genes are TRBV21-1 and TRBJ1-1; TRBD1, as called in the table, went unchecked against the DNA. TRBV21-1 represents a pseudogene. The CDR3 consists of 16 residues. The CDR3 loop is CASSKRQENMNTEAFF. The CDR3 DNA is TGTGCCAGCAGCAAGCGACAGGAAAACATGAACACTGAAGCTTTCTTT.